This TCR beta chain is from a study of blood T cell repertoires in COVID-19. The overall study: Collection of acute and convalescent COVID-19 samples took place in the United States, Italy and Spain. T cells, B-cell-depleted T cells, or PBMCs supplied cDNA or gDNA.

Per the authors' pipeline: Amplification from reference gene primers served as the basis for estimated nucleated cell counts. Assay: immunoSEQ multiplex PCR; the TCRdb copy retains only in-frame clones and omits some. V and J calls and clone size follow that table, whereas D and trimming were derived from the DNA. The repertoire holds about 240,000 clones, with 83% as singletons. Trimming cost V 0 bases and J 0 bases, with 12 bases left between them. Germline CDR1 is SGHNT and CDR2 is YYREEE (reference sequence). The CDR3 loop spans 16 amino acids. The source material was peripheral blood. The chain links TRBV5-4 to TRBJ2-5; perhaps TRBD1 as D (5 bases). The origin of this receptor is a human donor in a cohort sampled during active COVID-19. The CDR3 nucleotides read TGTGCCAGCAGCTTGGGGGGCAGATCGAACCAAGAGACCCAGTACTTC. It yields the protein CASSLGGRSNQETQYF.